This note documents a single TCR beta chain sequence. Its target is unknown. Trimming at V came to 4 bases and at J to 0 bases, leaving 6 bases not matched to a gene. The CDR3 is 17 residues long. Germline lookup yields CDR1 LNHNV and CDR2 YYDKDF (reference sequence). This entry comes from a study of T-cell reconstitution after alpha-beta-depleted transplantation in children. TCRbeta library construction was performed incorporating unique molecular identifiers. MiXCR, run by TCRdb on the PCR reads, gives a single entry per CDR3 protein. Of a few hundred thousand distinct CDR3 sequences in the sample, around 27% were seen once. Study-wide points: Newly made T cells mostly supplied T-cell counts and diversity one year after transplant.

The sample in question was PBMCs, obtained before TCRalphabeta/CD19-depleted stem cell transplant. The clonotype was recovered from a boy younger than two with Wiskott-Aldrich syndrome, due to receive a stem cell transplant. This chain connects TRBV15 to TRBJ2-4; 10 bases agree with TRBD1. CDR3 in amino acids: CATSTPDRGLAKNIQYF. In DNA form, the CDR3 reads TGTGCCACCAGCACTCCCGACAGGGGGCTAGCCAAAAACATTCAGTACTTC.